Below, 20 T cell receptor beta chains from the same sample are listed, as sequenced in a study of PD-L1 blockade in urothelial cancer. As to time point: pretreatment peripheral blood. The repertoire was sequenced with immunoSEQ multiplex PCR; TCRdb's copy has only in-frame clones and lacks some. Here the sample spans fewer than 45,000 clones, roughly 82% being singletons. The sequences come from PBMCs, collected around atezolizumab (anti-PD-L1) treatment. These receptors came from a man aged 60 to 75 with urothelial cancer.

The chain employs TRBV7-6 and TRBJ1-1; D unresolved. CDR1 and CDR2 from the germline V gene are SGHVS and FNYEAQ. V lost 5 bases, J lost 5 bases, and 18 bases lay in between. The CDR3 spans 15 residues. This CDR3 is CASSPLRAMVTEAFF. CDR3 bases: TGTGCCAGCAGCCCCCTGAGGGCGATGGTAACTGAAGCTTTCTTT.

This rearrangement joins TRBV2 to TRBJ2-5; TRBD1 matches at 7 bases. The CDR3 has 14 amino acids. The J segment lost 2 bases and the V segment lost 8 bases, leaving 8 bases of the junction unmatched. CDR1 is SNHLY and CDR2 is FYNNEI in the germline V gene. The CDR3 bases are TGTGCCAGCCTCAACGGCAGGGGGCAAGAGACCCAGTACTTC. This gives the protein CASLNGRGQETQYF.

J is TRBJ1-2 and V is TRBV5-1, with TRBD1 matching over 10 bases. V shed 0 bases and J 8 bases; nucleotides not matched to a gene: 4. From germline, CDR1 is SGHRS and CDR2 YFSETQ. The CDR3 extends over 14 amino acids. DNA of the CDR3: TGCGCCAGCAGCTTGGGACAGGGGGCGGAGGGCTACACCTTC. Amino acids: CASSLGQGAEGYTF. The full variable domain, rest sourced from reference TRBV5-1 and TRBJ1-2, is KAGVTQTPRYLIKTRGQQVTLSCSPISGHRSVSWYQQTPGQGLQFLFEYFSETQRNKGNFPGRFSGRQFSNSRSEMNVSTLELGDSALYLCASSLGQGAEGYTFGSGTRLTVV.

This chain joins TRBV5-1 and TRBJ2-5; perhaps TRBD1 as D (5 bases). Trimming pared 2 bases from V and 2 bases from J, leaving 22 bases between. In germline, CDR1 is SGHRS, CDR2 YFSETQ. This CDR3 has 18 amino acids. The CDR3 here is CASSFPRAFEQKQETQYF. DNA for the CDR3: TGCGCCAGCAGCTTTCCCAGGGCGTTCGAACAGAAGCAAGAGACCCAGTACTTC. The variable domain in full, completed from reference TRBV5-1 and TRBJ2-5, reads KAGVTQTPRYLIKTRGQQVTLSCSPISGHRSVSWYQQTPGQGLQFLFEYFSETQRNKGNFPGRFSGRQFSNSRSEMNVSTLELGDSALYLCASSFPRAFEQKQETQYFGPGTRLLVL.

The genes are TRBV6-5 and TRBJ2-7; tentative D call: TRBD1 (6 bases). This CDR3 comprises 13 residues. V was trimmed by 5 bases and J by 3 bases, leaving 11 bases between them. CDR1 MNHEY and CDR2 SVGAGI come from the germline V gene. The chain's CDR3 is CASSLGQRYEQYF. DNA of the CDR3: TGTGCCAGCAGTCTCGGACAGCGCTACGAGCAGTACTTC.

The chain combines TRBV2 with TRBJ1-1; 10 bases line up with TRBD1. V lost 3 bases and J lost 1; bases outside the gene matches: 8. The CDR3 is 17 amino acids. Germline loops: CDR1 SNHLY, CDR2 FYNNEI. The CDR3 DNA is TGTGCCAGCAGTGACCTCCGGGACAGGGGCCAGAACACTGAAGCTTTCTTT. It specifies CASSDLRDRGQNTEAFF.

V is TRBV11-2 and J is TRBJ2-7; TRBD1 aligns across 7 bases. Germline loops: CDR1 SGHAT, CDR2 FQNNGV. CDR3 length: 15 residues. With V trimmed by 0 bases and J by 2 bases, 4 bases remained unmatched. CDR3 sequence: CASSLDRGTPYEQYF. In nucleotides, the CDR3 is TGTGCCAGCAGCTTAGACAGGGGGACACCCTACGAGCAGTACTTC.

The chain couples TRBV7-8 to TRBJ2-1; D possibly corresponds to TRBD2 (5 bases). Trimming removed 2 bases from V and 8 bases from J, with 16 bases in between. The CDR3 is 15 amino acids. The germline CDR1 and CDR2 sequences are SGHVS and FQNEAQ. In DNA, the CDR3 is TGTGCCAGCAGCTTACGGGGTTTCCCCGGCGATGAGCAGTTCTTC. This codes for CASSLRGFPGDEQFF.

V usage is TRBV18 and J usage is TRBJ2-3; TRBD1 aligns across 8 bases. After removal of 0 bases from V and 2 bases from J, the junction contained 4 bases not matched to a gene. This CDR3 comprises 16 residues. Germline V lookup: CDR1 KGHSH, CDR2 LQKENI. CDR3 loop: CASSPPGQESTDTQYF. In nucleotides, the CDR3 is TGTGCCAGCTCACCACCGGGACAGGAGTCCACAGATACGCAGTATTTT.

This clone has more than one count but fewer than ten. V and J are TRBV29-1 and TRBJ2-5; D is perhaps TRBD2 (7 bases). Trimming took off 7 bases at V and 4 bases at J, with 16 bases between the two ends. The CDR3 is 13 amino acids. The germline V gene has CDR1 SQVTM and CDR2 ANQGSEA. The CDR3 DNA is TGCAGCGGGATACGGGGGGCGGGAGAGACCCAGTACTTC. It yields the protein CSGIRGAGETQYF.

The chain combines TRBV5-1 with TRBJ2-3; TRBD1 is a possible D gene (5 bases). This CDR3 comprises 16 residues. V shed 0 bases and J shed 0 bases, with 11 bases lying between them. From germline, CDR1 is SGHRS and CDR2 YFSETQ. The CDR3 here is CASSLAAGISTDTQYF. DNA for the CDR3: TGCGCCAGCAGCTTGGCCGCAGGGATTAGCACAGATACGCAGTATTTT.

The CDR3 is CASSEAVAGVSYEQYF. The CDR3 nucleotides read TGTGCCAGCAGTGAAGCGGTAGCAGGGGTCTCCTACGAGCAGTACTTC. The chain is built from TRBV6-1 and TRBJ2-7, with D possibly TRBD1 on 6 matching bases. V shed 0 bases and J shed 0 bases, with 12 bases lying between them. Germline CDR1 reads MNHNS; CDR2 reads SASEGT. This CDR3 has 16 amino acids.

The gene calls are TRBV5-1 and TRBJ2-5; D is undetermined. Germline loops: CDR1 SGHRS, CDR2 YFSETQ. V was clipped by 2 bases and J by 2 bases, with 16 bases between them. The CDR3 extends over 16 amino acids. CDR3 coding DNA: TGCGCCAGCAGCTTAGCGCCTACTGGCACACAAGAGACCCAGTACTTC. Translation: CASSLAPTGTQETQYF.

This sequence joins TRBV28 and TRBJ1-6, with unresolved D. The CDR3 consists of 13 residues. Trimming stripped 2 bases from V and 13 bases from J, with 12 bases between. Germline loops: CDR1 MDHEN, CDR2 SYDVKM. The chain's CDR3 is CASSLVVEDPLHF. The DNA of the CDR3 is TGTGCCAGCAGTTTAGTAGTTGAGGATCCCCTCCACTTT.

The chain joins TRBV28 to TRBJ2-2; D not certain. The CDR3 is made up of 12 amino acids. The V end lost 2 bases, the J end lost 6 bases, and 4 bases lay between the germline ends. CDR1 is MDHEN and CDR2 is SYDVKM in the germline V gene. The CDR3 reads CASSLTAGELFF. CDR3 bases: TGTGCCAGCAGTTTAACGGCCGGGGAGCTGTTTTTT.

CDR3: CASSEAGGRAMGNQPQHF. Written as DNA, the CDR3 is TGTGCCAGCAGTGAAGCGGGGGGGCGAGCTATGGGCAATCAGCCCCAGCATTTT. The rearrangement links TRBV6-1 to TRBJ1-5; TRBD1 is a possible D gene (6 bases). The CDR3 sequence is 18 residues long. V lost 0 bases and J 2 bases, leaving 17 bases between the germline ends. The germline gives CDR1 MNHNS, CDR2 SASEGT.

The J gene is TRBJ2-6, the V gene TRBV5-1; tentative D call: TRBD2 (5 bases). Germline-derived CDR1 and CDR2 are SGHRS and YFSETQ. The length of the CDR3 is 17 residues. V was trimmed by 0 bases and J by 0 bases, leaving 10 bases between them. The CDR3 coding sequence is TGCGCCAGCAGCTTGGTGGGAGTAAACTCTGGGGCCAACGTCCTGACTTTC. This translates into CASSLVGVNSGANVLTF.

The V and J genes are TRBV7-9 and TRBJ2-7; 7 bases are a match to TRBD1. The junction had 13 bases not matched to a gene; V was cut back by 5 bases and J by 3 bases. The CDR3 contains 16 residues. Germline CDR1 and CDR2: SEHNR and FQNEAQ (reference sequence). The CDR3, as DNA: TGTGCCAGCAGCACCTACTCGACCGGGACAGTCTACGAGCAGTACTTC. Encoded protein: CASSTYSTGTVYEQYF. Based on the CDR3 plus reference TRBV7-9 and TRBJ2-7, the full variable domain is DTGVSQNPRHKITKRGQNVTFRCDPISEHNRLYWYRQTLGQGPEFLTYFQNEAQLEKSRLLSDRFSAERPKGSFSTLEIQRTEQGDSAMYLCASSTYSTGTVYEQYFGPGTRLTVT.

CDR3 sequence (DNA): TGTGCCAGCAGCCTCACAGGGTATGGCTACACCTTC. This translates into CASSLTGYGYTF. This chain uses TRBV7-9 with TRBJ1-2; tentatively, D is TRBD1 (6 bases). The V and J ends lost 5 bases and 5 bases respectively, with 9 bases between them. This CDR3 has 12 amino acids. In germline, CDR1 is SEHNR, CDR2 FQNEAQ (reference sequence). Looking up the rest from reference TRBV7-9 and TRBJ1-2 gives the full variable domain: DTGVSQNPRHKITKRGQNVTFRCDPISEHNRLYWYRQTLGQGPEFLTYFQNEAQLEKSRLLSDRFSAERPKGSFSTLEIQRTEQGDSAMYLCASSLTGYGYTFGSGTRLTVV.

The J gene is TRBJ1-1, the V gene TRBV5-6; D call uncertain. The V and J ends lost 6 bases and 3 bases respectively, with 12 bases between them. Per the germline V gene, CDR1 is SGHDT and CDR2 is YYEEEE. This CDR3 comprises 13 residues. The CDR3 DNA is TGTGCCAGCACTCGGTCGGTGGACACTGAAGCTTTCTTT. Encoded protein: CASTRSVDTEAFF.